This T cell receptor (beta chain) is drawn from a study of T cells in Graves' hyperthyroidism and ophthalmopathy. Germline V CDR1 and CDR2: MNHEY, SMNVEV (reference sequence). After removal of 5 bases from V and 3 bases from J, the junction contained 6 bases not matched to a gene. CDR3 size: 15 residues. Study-wide results and caveats: Blood held most thyroid clonotypes expanded above 0.001 frequency. Ophthalmopathy cases were set apart from stable hyperthyroidism by a 13 V-J model.

Using RNA transcripts as the source, TCR beta CDR3 regions were amplified. Initially, a first-round RT-PCR of the TCR CDR3 employed the HTBI primer set. Using its own MiXCR run on the multiplex PCR reads, TCRdb lists one record per CDR3 protein. Here the sample spans a few hundred thousand distinct CDR3 sequences, around 14% being singletons. At least ten counts were recorded for this clonotype. Its matching antigen is unknown. The diagnoses drew upon clinical symptoms, serum thyroxine and TRAb, thyroid ultrasound and orbital computed tomography. Source material: blood. The chain uses TRBV27 and TRBJ2-1; 8 nucleotides align to TRBD2. The TCR originated in a woman aged 25-40 years with Graves' hyperthyroidism. The CDR3 sequence: CASSRLAQIYNEQFF. The CDR3 nucleotides are TGTGCCAGCAGTCGACTAGCGCAGATCTACAATGAGCAGTTCTTC.